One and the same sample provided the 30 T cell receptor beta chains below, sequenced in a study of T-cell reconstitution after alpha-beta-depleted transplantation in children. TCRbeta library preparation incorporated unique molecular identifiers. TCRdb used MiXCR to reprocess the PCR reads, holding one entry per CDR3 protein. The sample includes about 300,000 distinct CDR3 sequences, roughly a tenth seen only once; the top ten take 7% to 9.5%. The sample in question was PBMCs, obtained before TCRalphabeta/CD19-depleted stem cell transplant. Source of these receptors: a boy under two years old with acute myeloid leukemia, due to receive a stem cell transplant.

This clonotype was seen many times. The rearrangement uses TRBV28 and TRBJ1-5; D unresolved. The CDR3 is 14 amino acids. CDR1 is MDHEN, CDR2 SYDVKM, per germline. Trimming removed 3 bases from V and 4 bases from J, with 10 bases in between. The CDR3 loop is CASSLQAPNQPQHF. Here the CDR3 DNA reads TGTGCCAGCAGTTTGCAGGCCCCAAATCAGCCCCAGCATTTT.

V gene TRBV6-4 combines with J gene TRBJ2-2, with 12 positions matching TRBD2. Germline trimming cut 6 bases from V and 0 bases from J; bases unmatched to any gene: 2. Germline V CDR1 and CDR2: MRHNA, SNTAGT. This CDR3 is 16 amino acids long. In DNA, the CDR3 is TGTGCCAGCAGGACTAGCGGGGGACCGAACACCGGGGAGCTGTTTTTT. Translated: CASRTSGGPNTGELFF.

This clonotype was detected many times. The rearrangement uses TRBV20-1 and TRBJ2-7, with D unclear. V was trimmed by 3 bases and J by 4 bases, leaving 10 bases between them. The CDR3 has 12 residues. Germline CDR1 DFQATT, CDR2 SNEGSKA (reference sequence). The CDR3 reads CSARASPYEQYF. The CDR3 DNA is TGCAGTGCTAGGGCTAGTCCGTACGAGCAGTACTTC.

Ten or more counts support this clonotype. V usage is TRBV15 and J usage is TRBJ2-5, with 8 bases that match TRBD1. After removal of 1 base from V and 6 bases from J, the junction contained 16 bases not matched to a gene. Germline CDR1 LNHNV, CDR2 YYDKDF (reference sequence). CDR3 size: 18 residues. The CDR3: CATSRVGQGMRAEKTQYF. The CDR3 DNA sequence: TGTGCCACCAGCAGAGTAGGACAGGGAATGAGGGCGGAAAAGACCCAGTACTTC.

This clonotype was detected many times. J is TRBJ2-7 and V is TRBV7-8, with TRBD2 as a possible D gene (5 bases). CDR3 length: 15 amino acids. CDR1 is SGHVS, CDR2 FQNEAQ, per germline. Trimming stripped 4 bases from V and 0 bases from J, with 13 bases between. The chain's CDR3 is CASSSASGSSYEQYF. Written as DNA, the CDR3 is TGTGCCAGCAGCTCAGCGAGCGGAAGCTCCTACGAGCAGTACTTC.

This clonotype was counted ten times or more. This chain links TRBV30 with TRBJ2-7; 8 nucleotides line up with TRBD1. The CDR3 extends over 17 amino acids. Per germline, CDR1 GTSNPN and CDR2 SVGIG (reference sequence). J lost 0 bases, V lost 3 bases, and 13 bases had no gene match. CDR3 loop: CAWSGRRDRRPSYEQYF. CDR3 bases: TGTGCCTGGAGCGGCCGCCGGGACAGGCGACCCTCCTACGAGCAGTACTTC.

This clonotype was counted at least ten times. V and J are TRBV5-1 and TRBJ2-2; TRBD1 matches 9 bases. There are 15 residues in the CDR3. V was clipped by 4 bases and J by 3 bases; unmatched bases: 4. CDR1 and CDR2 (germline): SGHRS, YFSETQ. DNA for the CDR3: TGCGCCAGCAGCCTCAGACAGGGGGACACCGGGGAGCTGTTTTTT. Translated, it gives CASSLRQGDTGELFF.

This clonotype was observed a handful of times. The CDR3 DNA follows: TGTGCCAGCGGCTACGGAGGGACAGATACGCAGTATTTT. It specifies CASGYGGTDTQYF. The V call is TRBV2, the J call TRBJ2-3; tentative D call: TRBD2 (6 bases). The germline V and J ends were trimmed by 8 bases and 3 bases, with 12 bases remaining between them. The CDR3 has 13 amino acids. Germline V gene data show CDR1 as SNHLY and CDR2 as FYNNEI.

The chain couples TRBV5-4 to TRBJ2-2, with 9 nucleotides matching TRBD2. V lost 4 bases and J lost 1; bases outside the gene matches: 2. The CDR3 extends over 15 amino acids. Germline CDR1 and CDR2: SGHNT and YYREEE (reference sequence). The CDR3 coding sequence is TGTGCCAGCAGCGAGACTAGCGGGAACACCGGGGAGCTGTTTTTT. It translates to CASSETSGNTGELFF.

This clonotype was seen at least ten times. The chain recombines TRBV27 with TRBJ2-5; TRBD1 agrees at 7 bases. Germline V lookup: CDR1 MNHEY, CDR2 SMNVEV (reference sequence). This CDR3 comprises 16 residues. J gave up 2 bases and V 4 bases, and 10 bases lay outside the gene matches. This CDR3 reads CASSSRNRDSQETQYF. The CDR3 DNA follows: TGTGCCAGCAGTTCCCGCAACCGGGACAGTCAAGAGACCCAGTACTTC.

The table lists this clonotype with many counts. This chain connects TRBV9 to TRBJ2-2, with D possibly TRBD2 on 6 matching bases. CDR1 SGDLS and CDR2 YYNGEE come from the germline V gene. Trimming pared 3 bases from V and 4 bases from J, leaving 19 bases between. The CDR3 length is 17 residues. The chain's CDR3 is CASSEGLRSHRTGELFF. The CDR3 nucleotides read TGTGCCAGCAGCGAGGGACTGAGGTCGCATCGCACCGGGGAGCTGTTTTTT.

CDR3 sequence (DNA): TGTGCCAGCAGCCGGACTAGCGGTGACAATGAGCAGTTCTTC. Translating gives CASSRTSGDNEQFF. V and J are TRBV7-7 and TRBJ2-1; TRBD2 aligns across 10 bases. The V gene's germline CDR1 is SSHAT and CDR2 FNYEAQ (reference sequence). The CDR3 extends over 14 amino acids. Germline trimming cut 5 bases from V and 5 bases from J; bases unmatched to any gene: 3.

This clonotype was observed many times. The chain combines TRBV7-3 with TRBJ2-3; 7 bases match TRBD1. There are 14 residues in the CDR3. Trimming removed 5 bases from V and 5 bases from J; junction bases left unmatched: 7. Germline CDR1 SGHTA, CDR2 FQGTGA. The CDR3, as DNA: TGTGCCAGCAGCCGTGGGACAGTCATAGATACGCAGTATTTT. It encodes CASSRGTVIDTQYF.

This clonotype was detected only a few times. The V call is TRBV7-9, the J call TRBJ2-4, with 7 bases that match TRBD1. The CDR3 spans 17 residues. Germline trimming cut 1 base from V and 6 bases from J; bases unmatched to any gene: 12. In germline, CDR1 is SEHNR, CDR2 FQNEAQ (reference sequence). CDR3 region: CASSLVLRAGGRNIQYF. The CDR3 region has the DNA TGTGCCAGCAGCTTAGTTCTGAGGGCAGGGGGAAGAAACATTCAGTACTTC.

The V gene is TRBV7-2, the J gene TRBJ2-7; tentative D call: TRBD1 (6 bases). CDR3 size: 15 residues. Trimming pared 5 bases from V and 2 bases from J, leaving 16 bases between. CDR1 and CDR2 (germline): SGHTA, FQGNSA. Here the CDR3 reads CASSTIGDTPYEQYF. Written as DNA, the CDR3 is TGTGCCAGCAGCACGATCGGGGACACCCCCTACGAGCAGTACTTC.

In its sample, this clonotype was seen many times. The CDR3 region is CASSFTSGAYEQYF. In nucleotides, the CDR3 is TGTGCCAGCAGTTTTACTAGCGGGGCCTACGAGCAGTACTTC. The chain couples TRBV12-3 or TRBV12-4 to TRBJ2-7; 10 nucleotides match TRBD2. The CDR3 contains 14 residues. With 3 bases clipped from V and 2 bases from J, the junction kept 1 base outside the gene matches.

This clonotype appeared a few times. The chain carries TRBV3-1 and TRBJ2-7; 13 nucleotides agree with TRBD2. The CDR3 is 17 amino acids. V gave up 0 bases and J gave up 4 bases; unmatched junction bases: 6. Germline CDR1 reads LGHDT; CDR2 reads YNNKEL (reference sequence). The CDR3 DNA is TGTGCCAGCAGCCAAGACCCCGGGACTAGCGGGGTGTACGAGCAGTACTTC. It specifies CASSQDPGTSGVYEQYF.

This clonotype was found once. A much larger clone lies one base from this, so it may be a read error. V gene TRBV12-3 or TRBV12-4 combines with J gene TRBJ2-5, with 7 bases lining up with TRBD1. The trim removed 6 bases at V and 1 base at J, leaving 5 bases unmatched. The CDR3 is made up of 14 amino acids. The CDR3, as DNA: TGTGCCAGCAGAAACCACAGGGGCCAAGAGACCCAGTACTTC. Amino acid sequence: CASRNHRGQETQYF.

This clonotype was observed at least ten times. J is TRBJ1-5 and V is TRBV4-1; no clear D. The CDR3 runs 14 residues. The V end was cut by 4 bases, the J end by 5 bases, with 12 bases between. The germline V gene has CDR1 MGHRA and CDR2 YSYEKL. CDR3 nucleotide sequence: TGCGCCAGCAGCCTCTGGTTAGAAGATCAGCCCCAGCATTTT. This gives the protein CASSLWLEDQPQHF.

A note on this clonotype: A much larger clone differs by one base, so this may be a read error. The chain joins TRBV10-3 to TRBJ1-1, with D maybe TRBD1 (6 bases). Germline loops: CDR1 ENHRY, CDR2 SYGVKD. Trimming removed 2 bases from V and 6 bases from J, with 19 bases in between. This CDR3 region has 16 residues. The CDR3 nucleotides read TGTGCCATCAGTGAGAGGGGGATAGGGAGGTGGGCTGAAGCTTTCTTT. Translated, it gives CAISERGIGRWAEAFF.

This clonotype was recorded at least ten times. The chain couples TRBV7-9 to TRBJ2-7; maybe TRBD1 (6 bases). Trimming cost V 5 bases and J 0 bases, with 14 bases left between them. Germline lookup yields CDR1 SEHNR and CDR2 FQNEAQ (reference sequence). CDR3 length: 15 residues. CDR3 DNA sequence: TGTGCCAGCAGCATCGGACAGTCGAGCTCCTACGAGCAGTACTTC. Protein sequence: CASSIGQSSSYEQYF.

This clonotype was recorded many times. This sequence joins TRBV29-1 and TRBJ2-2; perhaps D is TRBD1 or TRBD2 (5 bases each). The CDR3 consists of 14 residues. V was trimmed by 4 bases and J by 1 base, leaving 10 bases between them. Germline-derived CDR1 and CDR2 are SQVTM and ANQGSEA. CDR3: CSVGWGWNTGELFF. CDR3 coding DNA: TGCAGCGTTGGGTGGGGGTGGAACACCGGGGAGCTGTTTTTT.

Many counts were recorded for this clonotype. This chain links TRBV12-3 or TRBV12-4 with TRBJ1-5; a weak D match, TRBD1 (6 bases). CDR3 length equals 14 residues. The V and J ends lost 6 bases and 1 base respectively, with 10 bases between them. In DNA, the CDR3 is TGTGCCAGCAGGCAACAGGGCAGCAATCAGCCCCAGCATTTT. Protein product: CASRQQGSNQPQHF.

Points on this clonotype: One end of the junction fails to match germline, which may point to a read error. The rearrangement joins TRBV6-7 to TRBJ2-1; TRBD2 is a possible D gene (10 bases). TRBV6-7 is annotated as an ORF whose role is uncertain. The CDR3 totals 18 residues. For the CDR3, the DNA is TGTACCAGCAGTTTGGGACAGGGACTAGCGAGCTCCTACAATGAGCAGTTCTTC. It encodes CTSSLGQGLASSYNEQFF.

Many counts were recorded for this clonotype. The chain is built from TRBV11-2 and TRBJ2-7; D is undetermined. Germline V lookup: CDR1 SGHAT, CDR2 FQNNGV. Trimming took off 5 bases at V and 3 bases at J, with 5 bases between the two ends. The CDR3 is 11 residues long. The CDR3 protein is CASSPFYEQYF. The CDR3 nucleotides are TGTGCCAGCAGCCCCTTCTACGAGCAGTACTTC.

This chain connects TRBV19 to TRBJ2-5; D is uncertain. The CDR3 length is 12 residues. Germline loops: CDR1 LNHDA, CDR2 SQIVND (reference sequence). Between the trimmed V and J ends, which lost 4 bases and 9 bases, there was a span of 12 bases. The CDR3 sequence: CASSKGQLAQYF. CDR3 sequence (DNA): TGTGCCAGTAGTAAAGGTCAGCTGGCCCAGTACTTC.

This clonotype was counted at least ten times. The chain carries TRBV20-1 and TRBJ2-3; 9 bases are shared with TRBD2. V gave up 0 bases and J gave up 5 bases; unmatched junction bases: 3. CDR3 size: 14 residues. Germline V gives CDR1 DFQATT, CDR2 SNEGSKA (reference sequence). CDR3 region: CSARDRGGVDTQYF. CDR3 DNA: TGCAGTGCTAGAGATCGCGGGGGGGTAGATACGCAGTATTTT.

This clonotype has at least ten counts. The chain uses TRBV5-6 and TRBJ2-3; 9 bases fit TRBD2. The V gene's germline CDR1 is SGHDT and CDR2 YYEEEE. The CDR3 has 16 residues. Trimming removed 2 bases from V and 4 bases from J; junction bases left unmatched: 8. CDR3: CASSFPRGGRADTQYF. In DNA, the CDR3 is TGTGCCAGCAGCTTCCCGCGGGGGGGCCGTGCAGATACGCAGTATTTT.

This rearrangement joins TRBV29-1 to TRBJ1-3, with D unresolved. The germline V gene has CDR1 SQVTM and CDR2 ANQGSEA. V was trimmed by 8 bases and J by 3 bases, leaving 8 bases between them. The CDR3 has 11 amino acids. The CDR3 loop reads CSIGRGNTIYF. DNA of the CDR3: TGCAGCATCGGACGTGGAAACACCATATATTTT.

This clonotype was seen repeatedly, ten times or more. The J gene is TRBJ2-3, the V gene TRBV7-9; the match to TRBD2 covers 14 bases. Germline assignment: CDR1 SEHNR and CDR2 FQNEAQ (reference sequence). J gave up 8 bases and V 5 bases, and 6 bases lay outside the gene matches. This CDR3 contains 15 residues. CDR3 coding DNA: TGTGCCAGCAGCCTAGGACTAGCGGGAGGTGGTACGCAGTATTTT. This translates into CASSLGLAGGGTQYF.